This T cell receptor beta chain was retrieved from a study of identical twins. Template switching, a step in the protocol, added a universal primer site, and cDNA carried unique molecular identifiers. TCRdb reanalysed the 5' RACE reads using MiXCR and keeps one entry per CDR3 protein. The table includes around 650,000 distinct CDR3 sequences, around 7.4% detected once. This clonotype came up many times. Its specificity is unknown. Study-wide results and limits: Twins shared out-of-frame alpha sequences with excess low generation probability. Without tracking the same donors, conclusions rested on cross-sectional statistical analysis. With beta out-of-frame sequences, excess sharing by twins was weaker.

The sample also formed part of further work on yellow fever vaccine responses in identical twins.

This TCR was sampled from a young woman in good health. Sample: PBMCs.

The CDR3 nucleotides are TGTGCCAGCAGCCAGACAGGGTCCACTGAAGCTTTCTTT. Encoded protein: CASSQTGSTEAFF. The V call is TRBV7-2, the J call TRBJ1-1, with 7 bases identical to TRBD1. The CDR3 spans 13 residues. The junction had 4 bases not matched to a gene; V was cut back by 5 bases and J by 4 bases. Germline assignment: CDR1 SGHTA and CDR2 FQGNSA.